Detailed here is one TCR beta chain. The data derive from a study of identical twins. TCRdb itself ran the 5' RACE reads through MiXCR, one entry per CDR3 protein. This table holds about 790,000 distinct CDR3 sequences, about 18% found once. Germline CDR1 and CDR2: SGHTA and FQGNSA. CDR3 length: 14 residues. V was shortened by 1 base and J by 13 bases, with 19 bases between the two germline ends. These data also formed part of another study, on T cells expressing NK-cell markers.

This rearrangement joins TRBV7-2 to TRBJ2-5; D is perhaps TRBD2 (6 bases). The sample taken for sequencing was PBMCs. This sequence originates from a woman aged 18-30 years in good health. The DNA of the CDR3 is TGTGCCAGCAGCTTAGGAGGCGGGACCCATCCACTGTACTTC. This translates into CASSLGGGTHPLYF.